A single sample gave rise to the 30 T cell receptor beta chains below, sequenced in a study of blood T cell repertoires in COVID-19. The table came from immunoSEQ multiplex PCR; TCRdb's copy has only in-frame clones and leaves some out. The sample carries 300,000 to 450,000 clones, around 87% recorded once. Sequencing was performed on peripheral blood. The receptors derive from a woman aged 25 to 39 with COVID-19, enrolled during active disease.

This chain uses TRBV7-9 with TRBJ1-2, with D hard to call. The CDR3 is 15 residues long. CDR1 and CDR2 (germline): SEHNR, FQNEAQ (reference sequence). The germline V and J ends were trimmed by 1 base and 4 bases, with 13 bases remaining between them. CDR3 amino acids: CASSLGGGLTYGYTF. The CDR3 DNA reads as TGTGCCAGCAGCTTAGGAGGCGGTCTTACCTATGGCTACACCTTC.

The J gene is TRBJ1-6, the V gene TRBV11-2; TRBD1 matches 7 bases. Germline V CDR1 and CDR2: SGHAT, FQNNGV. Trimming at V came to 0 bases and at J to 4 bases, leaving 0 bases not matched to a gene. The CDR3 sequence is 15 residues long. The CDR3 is CASSLEGQYNSPLHF. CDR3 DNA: TGTGCCAGCAGCTTAGAGGGACAGTATAATTCACCCCTCCACTTT.

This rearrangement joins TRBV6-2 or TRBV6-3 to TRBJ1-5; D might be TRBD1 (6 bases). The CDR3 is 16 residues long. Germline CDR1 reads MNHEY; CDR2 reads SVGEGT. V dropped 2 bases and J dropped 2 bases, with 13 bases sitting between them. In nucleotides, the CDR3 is TGTGCCAGCAGTTACCTACAGGGAATGGGCAATCAGCCCCAGCATTTT. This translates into CASSYLQGMGNQPQHF.

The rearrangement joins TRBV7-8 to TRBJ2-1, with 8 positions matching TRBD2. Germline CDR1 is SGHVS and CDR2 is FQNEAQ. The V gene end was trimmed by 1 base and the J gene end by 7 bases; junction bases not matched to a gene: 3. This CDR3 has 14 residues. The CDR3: CASSLVPGGNEQFF. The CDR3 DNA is TGTGCCAGCAGCTTAGTTCCGGGAGGGAATGAGCAGTTCTTC.

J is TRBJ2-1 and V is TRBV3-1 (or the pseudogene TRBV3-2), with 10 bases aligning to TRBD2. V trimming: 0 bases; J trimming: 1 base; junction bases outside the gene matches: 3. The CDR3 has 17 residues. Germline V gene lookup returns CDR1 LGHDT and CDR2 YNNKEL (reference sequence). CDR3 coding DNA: TGTGCCAGCAGCCAAGAAATTAGCGGGAGGTCCTACAATGAGCAGTTCTTC. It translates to CASSQEISGRSYNEQFF.

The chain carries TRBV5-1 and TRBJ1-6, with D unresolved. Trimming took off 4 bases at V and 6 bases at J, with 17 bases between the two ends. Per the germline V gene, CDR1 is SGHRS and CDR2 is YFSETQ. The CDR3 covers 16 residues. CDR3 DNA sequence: TGCGCCAGCAGCCAGGTTGTCGGCCTAACTAATTCACCCCTCCACTTT. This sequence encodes CASSQVVGLTNSPLHF.

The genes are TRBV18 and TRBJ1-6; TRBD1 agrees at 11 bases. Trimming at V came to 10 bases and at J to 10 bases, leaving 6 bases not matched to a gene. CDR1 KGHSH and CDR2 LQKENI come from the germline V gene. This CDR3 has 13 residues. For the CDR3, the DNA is TGTGCCACCAGGGGACAGGGGGAATCACCCCTCCACTTT. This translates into CATRGQGESPLHF.

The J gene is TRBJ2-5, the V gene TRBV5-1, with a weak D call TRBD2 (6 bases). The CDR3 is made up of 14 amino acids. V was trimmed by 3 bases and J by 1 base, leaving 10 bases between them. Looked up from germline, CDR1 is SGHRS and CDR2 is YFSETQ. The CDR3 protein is CASSSGVGQETQYF. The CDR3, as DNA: TGCGCCAGCAGCTCGGGGGTGGGCCAAGAGACCCAGTACTTC.

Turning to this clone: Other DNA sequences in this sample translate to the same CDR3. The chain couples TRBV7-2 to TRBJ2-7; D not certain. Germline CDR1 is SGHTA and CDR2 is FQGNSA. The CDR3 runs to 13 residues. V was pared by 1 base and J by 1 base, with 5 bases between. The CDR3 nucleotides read TGTGCCAGCAGCTTAGGCAGGTCCTACGAGCAGTACTTC. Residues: CASSLGRSYEQYF. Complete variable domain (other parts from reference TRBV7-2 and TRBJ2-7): GAGVSQSPSNKVTEKGKDVELRCDPISGHTALYWYRQSLGQGLEFLIYFQGNSAPDKSGLPSDRFSAERTGGSVSTLTIQRTQQEDSAVYLCASSLGRSYEQYFGPGTRLTVT.

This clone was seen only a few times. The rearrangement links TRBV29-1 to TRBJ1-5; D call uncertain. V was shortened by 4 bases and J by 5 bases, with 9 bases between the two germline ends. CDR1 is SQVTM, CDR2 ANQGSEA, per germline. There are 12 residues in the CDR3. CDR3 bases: TGCAGCGTTGGTGGCGGAGATCAGCCCCAGCATTTT. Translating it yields CSVGGGDQPQHF.

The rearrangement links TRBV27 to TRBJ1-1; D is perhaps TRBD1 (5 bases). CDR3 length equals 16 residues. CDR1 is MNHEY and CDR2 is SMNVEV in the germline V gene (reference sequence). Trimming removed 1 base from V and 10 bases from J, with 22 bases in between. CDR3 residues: CASSLYGQGEPIGAFF. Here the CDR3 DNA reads TGTGCCAGCAGTTTATATGGACAAGGAGAGCCGATCGGAGCTTTCTTT.

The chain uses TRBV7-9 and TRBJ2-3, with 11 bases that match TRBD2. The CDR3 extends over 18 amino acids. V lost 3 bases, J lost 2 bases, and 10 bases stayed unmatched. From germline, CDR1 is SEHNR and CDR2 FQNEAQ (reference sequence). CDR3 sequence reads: CASSFAGTSGSFTDTQYF. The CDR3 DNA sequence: TGTGCCAGCAGCTTCGCCGGGACTAGCGGATCATTCACAGATACGCAGTATTTT.

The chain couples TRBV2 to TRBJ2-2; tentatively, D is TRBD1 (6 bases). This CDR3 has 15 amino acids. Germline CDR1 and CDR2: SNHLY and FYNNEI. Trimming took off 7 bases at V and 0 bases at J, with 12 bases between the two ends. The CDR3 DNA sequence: TGTGCCAGCATGTCGGACAGTTCGAACACCGGGGAGCTGTTTTTT. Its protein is CASMSDSSNTGELFF.

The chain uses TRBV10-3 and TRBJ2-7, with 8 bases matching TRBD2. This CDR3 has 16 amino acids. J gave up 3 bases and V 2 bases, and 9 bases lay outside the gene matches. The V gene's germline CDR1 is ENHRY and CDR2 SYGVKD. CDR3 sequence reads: CAISERGDSGDYEQYF. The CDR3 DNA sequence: TGTGCCATCAGTGAGCGAGGAGATAGCGGGGACTACGAGCAGTACTTC.

CDR3 in amino acids: CASSPGGTGELFF. CDR3 in DNA: TGCGCCAGCAGCCCGGGGGGCACCGGGGAGCTGTTTTTT. V gene TRBV5-1 combines with J gene TRBJ2-2, with TRBD2 matching over 7 bases. J gave up 4 bases and V 4 bases, and 1 base lay outside the gene matches. Germline V gene lookup returns CDR1 SGHRS and CDR2 YFSETQ. The CDR3 has 13 amino acids.

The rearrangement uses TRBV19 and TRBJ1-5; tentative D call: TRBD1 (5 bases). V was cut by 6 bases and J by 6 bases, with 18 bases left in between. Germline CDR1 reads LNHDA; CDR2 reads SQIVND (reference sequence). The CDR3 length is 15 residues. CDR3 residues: CASSPIGGVGQPQHF. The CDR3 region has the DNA TGTGCCAGTAGCCCAATCGGGGGAGTAGGTCAGCCCCAGCATTTT.

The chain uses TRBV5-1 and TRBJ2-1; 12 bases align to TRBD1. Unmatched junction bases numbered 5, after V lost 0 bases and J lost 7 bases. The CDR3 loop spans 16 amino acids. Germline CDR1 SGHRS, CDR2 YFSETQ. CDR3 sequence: CASSLVGTGGKNEQFF. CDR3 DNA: TGCGCCAGCAGCTTGGTTGGGACAGGGGGCAAGAATGAGCAGTTCTTC.

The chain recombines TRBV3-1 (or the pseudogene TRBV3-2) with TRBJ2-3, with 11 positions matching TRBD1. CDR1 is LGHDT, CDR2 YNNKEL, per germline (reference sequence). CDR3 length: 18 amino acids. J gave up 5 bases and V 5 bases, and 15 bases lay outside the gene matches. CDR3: CASSFRPSGQGAVDTQYF. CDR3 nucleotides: TGTGCCAGCAGCTTTCGCCCCTCCGGACAGGGGGCCGTAGATACGCAGTATTTT.

The CDR3 DNA reads as TGTGCCAGCAGCTTTAACAAGGGGGATACGCAGTATTTT. It yields the protein CASSFNKGDTQYF. The gene calls are TRBV7-3 and TRBJ2-3; the D gene is possibly TRBD1 (5 bases). The germline gives CDR1 SGHTA, CDR2 FQGTGA. The CDR3 loop spans 13 amino acids. V was pared by 3 bases and J by 6 bases, with 10 bases between.

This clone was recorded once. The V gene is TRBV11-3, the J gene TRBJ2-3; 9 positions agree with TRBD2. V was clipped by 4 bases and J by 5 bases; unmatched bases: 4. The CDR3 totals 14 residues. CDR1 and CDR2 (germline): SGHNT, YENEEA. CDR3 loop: CASSSGLALDTQYF. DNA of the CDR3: TGTGCCAGCAGCTCGGGACTAGCTTTAGATACGCAGTATTTT.

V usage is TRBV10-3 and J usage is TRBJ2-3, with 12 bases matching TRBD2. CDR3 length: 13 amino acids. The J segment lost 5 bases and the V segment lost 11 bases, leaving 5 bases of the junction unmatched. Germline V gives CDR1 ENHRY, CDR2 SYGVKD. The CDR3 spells CAVGGLAGDTQYF. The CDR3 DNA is TGTGCCGTCGGGGGACTAGCGGGAGATACGCAGTATTTT.

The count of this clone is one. CDR3 DNA: TGCGCCAGCAGCTTGGGTAGCACTGAAGCTTTCTTT. Encoded protein: CASSLGSTEAFF. The chain joins TRBV5-1 to TRBJ1-1; D is ambiguous. CDR1 and CDR2 (germline): SGHRS, YFSETQ. The V and J ends lost 0 bases and 4 bases respectively, with 4 bases between them. CDR3 length: 12 amino acids.

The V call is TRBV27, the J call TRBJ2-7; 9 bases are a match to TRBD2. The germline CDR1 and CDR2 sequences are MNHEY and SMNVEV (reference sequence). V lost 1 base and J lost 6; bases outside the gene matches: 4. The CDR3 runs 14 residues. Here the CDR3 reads CASSLWREGREQYF. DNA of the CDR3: TGTGCCAGCAGTTTATGGCGGGAGGGCCGCGAGCAGTACTTC.

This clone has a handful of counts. The CDR3: CATRGAGELFF. As DNA, the CDR3 is TGTGCCACCCGGGGGGCCGGGGAGCTGTTTTTT. The chain has TRBV24-1 and TRBJ2-2; 7 bases map to TRBD2. The ends lost 9 bases at V and 6 bases at J; junction bases unmatched: 0. Germline loops: CDR1 KGHDR, CDR2 SFDVKD. CDR3 length: 11 residues.

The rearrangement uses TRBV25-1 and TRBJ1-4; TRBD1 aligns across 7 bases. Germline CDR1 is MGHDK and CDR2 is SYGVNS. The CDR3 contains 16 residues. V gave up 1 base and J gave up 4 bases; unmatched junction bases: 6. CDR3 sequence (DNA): TGTGCCAGCAGTGAATGGAGGGGGCAGAGTAATGAAAAACTGTTTTTT. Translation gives CASSEWRGQSNEKLFF.

CDR3 residues: CASSGTLAISYNEQFF. CDR3 nucleotides: TGCGCCAGCAGCGGGACCCTAGCGATATCCTACAATGAGCAGTTCTTC. V and J are TRBV5-1 and TRBJ2-1; TRBD2 is a possible D gene (6 bases). Trimming took off 4 bases at V and 1 base at J, with 15 bases between the two ends. Germline V gives CDR1 SGHRS, CDR2 YFSETQ. The CDR3 has 16 residues.

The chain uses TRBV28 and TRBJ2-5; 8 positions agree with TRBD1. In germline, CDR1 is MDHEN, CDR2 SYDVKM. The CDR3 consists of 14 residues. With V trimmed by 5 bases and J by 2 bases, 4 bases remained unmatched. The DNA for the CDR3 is TGTGCCAGCAGTCCCCGGGACAGGCAAGAGACCCAGTACTTC. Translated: CASSPRDRQETQYF.

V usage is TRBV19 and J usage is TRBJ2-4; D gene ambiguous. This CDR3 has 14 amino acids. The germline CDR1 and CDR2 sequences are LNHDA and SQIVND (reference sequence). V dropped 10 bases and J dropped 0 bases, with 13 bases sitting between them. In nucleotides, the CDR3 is TGTGCCACCCAAGCCCGCGGAGCCAAAAACATTCAGTACTTC. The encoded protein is CATQARGAKNIQYF.

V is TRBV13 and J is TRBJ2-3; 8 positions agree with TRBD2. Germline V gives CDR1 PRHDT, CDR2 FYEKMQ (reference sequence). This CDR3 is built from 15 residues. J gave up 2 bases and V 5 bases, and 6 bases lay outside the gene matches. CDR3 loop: CASSQLSGATDTQYF. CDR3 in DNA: TGTGCCAGCAGCCAGCTTAGCGGGGCCACAGATACGCAGTATTTT.

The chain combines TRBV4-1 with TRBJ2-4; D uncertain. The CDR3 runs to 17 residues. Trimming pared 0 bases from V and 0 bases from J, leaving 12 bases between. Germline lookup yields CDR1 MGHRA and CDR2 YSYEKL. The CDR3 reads CASSQDWAGIAKNIQYF. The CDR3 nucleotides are TGCGCCAGCAGCCAAGATTGGGCCGGAATAGCCAAAAACATTCAGTACTTC.